The 2 T cell receptor beta chains in this list originate from one sample, sequenced in a study of OX40 agonist ivuxolimab in advanced cancers. Assay used: immunoSEQ multiplex PCR; TCRdb lists only in-frame clones, some missing. In the table there are around 13,000 clones, around 83% of which are singletons. The source material was CD4+ or CD8+ T cells sorted from blood, sampled in a trial of the OX40 agonist ivuxolimab. The receptors were gathered from an adult with an advanced solid tumor such as melanoma, head and neck, liver or kidney cancer.

The chain uses TRBV11-3 and TRBJ2-7; 10 nucleotides agree with TRBD1. In germline, CDR1 is SGHNT, CDR2 YENEEA. This CDR3 has 16 residues. Trimming cost V 2 bases and J 2 bases; bases outside gene matches: 6. CDR3 DNA sequence: TGTGCCAGCAGCTTAAGTGGGACAGGGGTTCCCTACGAGCAGTACTTC. Encoded protein: CASSLSGTGVPYEQYF.

A few counts support this clone. The rearrangement uses TRBV19 and TRBJ1-5; 7 bases match TRBD1. V shed 4 bases and J 5 bases; nucleotides not matched to a gene: 5. Germline V CDR1 and CDR2: LNHDA, SQIVND (reference sequence). This CDR3 contains 14 residues. The CDR3 coding sequence is TGTGCCAGTAGTACTTGGGACAGTTATCAGCCCCAGCATTTT. Encoded protein: CASSTWDSYQPQHF.